This TCR beta chain was sequenced in a study of blood T cell repertoires in COVID-19. Participant-reported clinical history was the basis for cohort assignment. Germline lookup yields CDR1 MNHEY and CDR2 SVGAGI. The CDR3 runs 14 residues. V lost 2 bases and J lost 2, with 9 bases in between. In the original analysis: Quantification of nucleated cells was approximated via reference gene primer amplification. Generated by immunoSEQ multiplex PCR, the TCRdb table keeps only in-frame clones and is missing some. V, J and clone size reflect that table, while D and trimming were determined from the DNA. The sample carries around 250,000 clones, approximately 88% recorded once.

What was sequenced was PBMCs or T cells enriched from blood (not recorded which). V and J are TRBV6-5 and TRBJ1-2; possible D gene TRBD1, 5 bases. This TCR came from a woman aged 40-49 years who had been exposed to COVID-19. The CDR3 loop is CASSYGEGNYGYTF. The CDR3 bases are TGTGCCAGCAGTTACGGGGAGGGGAACTATGGCTACACCTTC.